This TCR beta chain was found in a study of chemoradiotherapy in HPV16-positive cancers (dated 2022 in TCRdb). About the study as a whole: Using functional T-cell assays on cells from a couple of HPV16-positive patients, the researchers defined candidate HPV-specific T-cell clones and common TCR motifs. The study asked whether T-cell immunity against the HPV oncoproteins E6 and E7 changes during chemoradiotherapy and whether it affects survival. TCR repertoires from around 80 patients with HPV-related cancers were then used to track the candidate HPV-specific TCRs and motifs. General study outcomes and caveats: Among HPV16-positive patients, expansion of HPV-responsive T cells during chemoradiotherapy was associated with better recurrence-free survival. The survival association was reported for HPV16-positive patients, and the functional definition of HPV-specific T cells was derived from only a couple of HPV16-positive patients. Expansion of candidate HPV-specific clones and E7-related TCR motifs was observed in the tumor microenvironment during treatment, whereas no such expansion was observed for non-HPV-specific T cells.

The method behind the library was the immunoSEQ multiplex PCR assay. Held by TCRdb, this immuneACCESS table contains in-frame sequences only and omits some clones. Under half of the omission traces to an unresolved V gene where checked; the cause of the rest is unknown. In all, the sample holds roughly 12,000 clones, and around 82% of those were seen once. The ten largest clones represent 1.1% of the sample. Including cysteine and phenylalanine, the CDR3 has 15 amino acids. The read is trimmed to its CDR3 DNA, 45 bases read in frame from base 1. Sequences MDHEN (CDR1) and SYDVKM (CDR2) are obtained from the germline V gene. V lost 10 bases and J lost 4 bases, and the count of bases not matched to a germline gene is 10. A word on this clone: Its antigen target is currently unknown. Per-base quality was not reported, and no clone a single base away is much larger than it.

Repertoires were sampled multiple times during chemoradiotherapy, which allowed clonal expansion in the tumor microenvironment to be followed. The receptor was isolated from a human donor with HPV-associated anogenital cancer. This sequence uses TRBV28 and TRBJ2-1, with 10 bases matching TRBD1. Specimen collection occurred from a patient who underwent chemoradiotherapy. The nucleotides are TGTGCCACCATAGATGGGACAGGGGTATACAATGAGCAGTTCTTC. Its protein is CATIDGTGVYNEQFF.